The 9 T cell receptor beta chains given below trace back to one sample, sequenced in a study of cytomegalovirus exposure and HLA in healthy donors. A multiplex PCR was run with 60 Vbeta primers and 13 Jbeta primers. Measured with immunoSEQ multiplex PCR; TCRdb has only the in-frame clones, and not every one. Among about 130,000 clones listed, 83% were seen once. The sample was PBMCs. The receptor set was obtained from a girl aged 2-10 years in good health and CMV-seronegative.

This clone has a single count. The chain carries TRBV30 and TRBJ1-1; TRBD1 might be the D (5 bases). Germline V gene data show CDR1 as GTSNPN and CDR2 as SVGIG (reference sequence). V shed 1 base and J shed 5 bases, with 14 bases lying between them. This CDR3 region has 14 residues. The CDR3 region is CAWSANLGTTEAFF. CDR3 DNA: TGTGCCTGGAGTGCCAATTTGGGGACTACTGAAGCTTTCTTT.

The CDR3: CASSVEQGRGETQYF. The CDR3 DNA sequence: TGTGCCAGCAGCGTAGAGCAGGGGCGCGGAGAGACCCAGTACTTC. The chain combines TRBV9 with TRBJ2-5; a possible D gene is TRBD1 (6 bases). The CDR3 contains 15 residues. V lost 0 bases, J lost 4 bases, and 13 bases lay in between. The V gene's germline CDR1 is SGDLS and CDR2 YYNGEE.

This chain joins TRBV27 and TRBJ1-5; 7 bases match TRBD1. Trimming removed 2 bases from V and 3 bases from J; junction bases left unmatched: 4. The germline V gene has CDR1 MNHEY and CDR2 SMNVEV (reference sequence). This CDR3 is built from 15 residues. The CDR3 protein is CASSLGTEDNQPQHF. The CDR3 DNA is TGTGCCAGCAGTTTAGGGACAGAAGACAATCAGCCCCAGCATTTT.

The rearrangement joins TRBV4-1 to TRBJ2-5; 7 nucleotides agree with TRBD2. The CDR3 sequence is 14 residues long. After removal of 4 bases from V and 5 bases from J, the junction contained 7 bases not matched to a gene. Germline V gives CDR1 MGHRA, CDR2 YSYEKL. The CDR3 loop reads CASSPLGRVETQYF. The CDR3 DNA reads TGCGCCAGCAGCCCCCTGGGGAGGGTGGAGACCCAGTACTTC.

For the CDR3, the DNA is TGTGCCAGCAGCTCTTCGTCGCAGGGGGCGGGTGGCTACACCTTC. Translating it yields CASSSSSQGAGGYTF. V gene TRBV4-2 combines with J gene TRBJ1-2; TRBD1 matches 8 bases. Trimming took 5 bases from V and 7 from J; bases not matched to a gene: 12. CDR1 LGHNA and CDR2 YNFKEQ come from the germline V gene. The CDR3 has 15 residues.

The CDR3 here is CASSFSGGKETQYF. DNA for the CDR3: TGTGCCAGCAGCTTTAGCGGGGGGAAAGAGACCCAGTACTTC. The V call is TRBV7-2, the J call TRBJ2-5; 10 bases line up with TRBD2. The germline V gene encodes CDR1 SGHTA and CDR2 FQGNSA. V gave up 3 bases and J gave up 3 bases; unmatched junction bases: 1. The CDR3 sequence is 14 residues long.

V usage is TRBV5-1 and J usage is TRBJ2-7; D might be TRBD1 (6 bases). The V end lost 7 bases, the J end lost 7 bases, and 24 bases lay between the germline ends. CDR1 is SGHRS and CDR2 is YFSETQ in the germline V gene. The CDR3 extends over 15 amino acids. The CDR3 sequence: CASGLRTGRFSEQYF. Here the CDR3 DNA reads TGCGCCAGCGGCCTTAGAACAGGGCGTTTCTCGGAGCAGTACTTC.

This clone was detected only once. The chain carries TRBV10-3 and TRBJ1-2; D is uncertain. V was pared by 4 bases and J by 8 bases, with 17 bases between. The CDR3 runs 14 residues. Germline V CDR1 and CDR2: ENHRY, SYGVKD. The CDR3 is CAISGAGLESGYTF. Written as DNA, the CDR3 is TGTGCCATCAGTGGGGCAGGCCTGGAATCCGGCTACACCTTC.

The J gene is TRBJ2-6, the V gene TRBV27, with D perhaps matching TRBD1 (5 bases). The CDR3 totals 17 residues. Germline lookup yields CDR1 MNHEY and CDR2 SMNVEV (reference sequence). V shed 4 bases and J shed 0 bases, with 13 bases lying between them. The CDR3 region has the DNA TGTGCCAGCAGTTCCACCCAGGGAAGCTCTGGGGCCAACGTCCTGACTTTC. Residues: CASSSTQGSSGANVLTF.